This T cell receptor beta chain was captured in a study of T cell responses to AZD1222 COVID-19 vaccine. Broader study findings: Samples come after the peak T cell response, not at day 14. The study reported that nearly half of spike-specific TCRs target unmutated variant regions.

Repertoires were generated with immunoSEQ multiplex PCR, while TCRdb's copy carries only in-frame clones and drops some. The table has 150,000 to 200,000 clones, 90% seen once. In regard to this clone: Its antigen remains unidentified.

The TCR was taken from an adult who received the AZD1222 COVID-19 vaccine. Sequenced material: peripheral blood, taken 28 days after the second AZD1222 dose.

The CDR3 DNA reads TGTGCCAGCAGCACTTCGGGAGGCCTGGTCTACGAGCAGTACTTC. Protein sequence: CASSTSGGLVYEQYF. The chain is built from TRBV28 and TRBJ2-7; 7 bases are a match to TRBD2. Germline CDR1 MDHEN, CDR2 SYDVKM. V shed 6 bases, J shed 3 bases, and the junction held 11 bases outside the gene matches. The CDR3 spans 15 residues.